The rows below give T cell receptor beta chains drawn from one sample of a study of regulatory T cells in long-lasting Graves disease. TCRdb independently ran MiXCR on the multiplex PCR reads; one entry per CDR3 protein. Counted here are 360,000 or so distinct CDR3 sequences, roughly 24% occurring once; the ten biggest clones make up 25% to 30%. Here the sequenced sample was peripheral blood mononuclear cells (PBMCs), taken when the disease was refractory, from a patient treated with antithyroid drugs. These receptors were taken from a woman in her 40s with Graves disease. The CDR3 runs from the conserved cysteine through the conserved F or W. The D gene is left open where the match is weak. Not every row has a clone size; where given, it reads once, few, many or a size class.

clone size	V gene	J gene	D gene	CDR3 DNA	CDR3 protein
many	TRBV12-3/TRBV12-4	TRBJ2-7	-	TGTGCCAGCAGTTTTTCCGGGAGAAGGATGGGCGAGCAGTACTTC	CASSFSGRRMGEQYF
-	TRBV2	TRBJ2-1	-	TGTGCCAGCTTAGGGGGCGGGAGGAATGAGCAGTTCTTC	CASLGGGRNEQFF
once	TRBV7-3	TRBJ2-1	-	TGTGCCAGCAGCCCCACGACTAGTGACAATGAGCAGTTCTTC	CASSPTTSDNEQFF
many	TRBV7-2	TRBJ1-5	-	TGTGCCAGCAGCTTATGGCAGGGAGACCAGCCCCAGCATTTT	CASSLWQGDQPQHF
-	TRBV24-1	TRBJ1-5	-	TGTGCCACCAGTGACCGATTTTCTCAGCCCCAGCATTTT	CATSDRFSQPQHF
many	TRBV28	TRBJ1-2	-	TGTGCCAGCAGTTTAACGTACTATGGCTACACCTTC	CASSLTYYGYTF
many	TRBV28	TRBJ1-4	-	TGTGCCAGCAGTTACAGGGCCGATAATGAAAAACTGTTTTTT	CASSYRADNEKLFF
-	TRBV29-1	TRBJ2-7	TRBD2	TGCAGCGTAGGAACTAGCGGGAGCCACTCCTACGAGCAGTACTTC	CSVGTSGSHSYEQYF
many	TRBV28	TRBJ1-1	TRBD1	TGTGCCAGCAGTTCGGGACAGACGAACACTGAAGCTTTCTTT	CASSSGQTNTEAFF
many	TRBV28	TRBJ1-2	-	TGTGCCAGCTTTTCACAGGGTCCTGCTGGCTACACCTTC	CASFSQGPAGYTF
-	TRBV4-1	TRBJ2-7	-	TGCGCCAGCAGCCAAGCCACAACCTACGAGCAGTACTTC	CASSQATTYEQYF
few	TRBV20-1	TRBJ2-2	-	TGCAGTGCTAGGTGGGGGAGACGGACCGGGGAGCTGTTTTTT	CSARWGRRTGELFF
few	TRBV7-8	TRBJ1-1	-	TGTGCCAGCAGCTTAGGCGGGAGTAGGGGTACTGAAGCTTTCTTT	CASSLGGSRGTEAFF
-	TRBV2	TRBJ2-1	TRBD1	TGTGCCAGCAGGGAACCGACAGGGGTTGAGCAGTTCTTC	CASREPTGVEQFF
many	TRBV28	TRBJ2-7	TRBD2	TGTGCCAGCAGTGCCGAGCGGGAGAGTTTCTACGAGCAGTACTTC	CASSAERESFYEQYF
-	TRBV6-2/TRBV6-3	TRBJ2-1	TRBD2	TGTGCCAGCAGTTACACCACTAGCGGGAACAATGAGCAGTTCTTC	CASSYTTSGNNEQFF
many	TRBV12-3/TRBV12-4	TRBJ1-1	-	TGTGCCAGCAGTTGGGGGGTGAACACTGAAGCTTTCTTT	CASSWGVNTEAFF
-	TRBV29-1	TRBJ2-3	TRBD1	TGCAGCGTTGAACAGACAGGGCCTGGAGATACGCAGTATTTT	CSVEQTGPGDTQYF
-	TRBV9	TRBJ2-2	-	TGTGCCAGCAGCGTAGTAGAGGGGACCGGGGAGCTGTTTTTT	CASSVVEGTGELFF
-	TRBV2	TRBJ2-7	TRBD2	TGTGCCAGCAGTGCCGGGACTAGCGGGAGTTGGTCCTACGAGCAGTACTTC	CASSAGTSGSWSYEQYF
few	TRBV3-1	TRBJ2-3	-	TGTGCCAGCAGCTCACAGCGGGATACGCAGTATTTT	CASSSQRDTQYF
-	TRBV10-3	TRBJ2-7	-	TGTGCCATCGGGGGAGGCTCCTACGAGCAGTACTTC	CAIGGGSYEQYF
many	TRBV7-8	TRBJ2-5	TRBD2	TGTGCCAGCAGCAAGACTAGCGGACTAGCCCTAGAGACCCAGTACTTC	CASSKTSGLALETQYF
-	TRBV5-6	TRBJ2-5	TRBD2	TGTGCCAGCAGCTTCGTTAGCGGGAGTCAGCGAGAGACCCAGTACTTC	CASSFVSGSQRETQYF
few	TRBV10-2	TRBJ2-3	-	TGCGCCAGCAGCGACAGAAAGATCACAGATACGCAGTATTTT	CASSDRKITDTQYF
many	TRBV11-2	TRBJ2-7	-	TGTGCCAGCAGCTTATCGAGGGGATCGTACTACGAGCAGTACTTC	CASSLSRGSYYEQYF
-	TRBV3-1	TRBJ1-6	TRBD1	TGTGCCAGCAGCCCCGGACAGGGAAGGGCCTTGAGGGCCCTCCACTTT	CASSPGQGRALRALHF
many	TRBV12-3/TRBV12-4	TRBJ1-5	-	TGTGCCAGCAGCCCGTCAGGAGATCGGCCCCAGCATTTT	CASSPSGDRPQHF
-	TRBV6-1	TRBJ1-1	-	TGTGCCATACAATTATCCCAATGGAGCACTGAAGCTTTCTTT	CAIQLSQWSTEAFF
many	TRBV28	TRBJ2-7	-	TGTGCCAGCAGTTCGGCGCGGGGCGAGCAGTACTTC	CASSSARGEQYF
many	TRBV28	TRBJ1-6	TRBD1	TGTGCCAGTATTCCCGACAGGGTCAATTCACCCCTCCACTTT	CASIPDRVNSPLHF
many	TRBV28	TRBJ2-7	-	TGTGCCAGCAGTGCCGGGGCCCTCGACGAGCAGTACTTC	CASSAGALDEQYF
-	TRBV28	TRBJ2-2	-	TGTGCCAGCGGGGAAACACCGCGTAGCACCGGGGAGCTGTTTTTT	CASGETPRSTGELFF
-	TRBV4-1	TRBJ2-7	TRBD1	TGCGCCAGCAGCCAGAACACAGGGGGCTACGGAGAGCAGTACTTC	CASSQNTGGYGEQYF
many	TRBV2	TRBJ1-2	TRBD1	TGTGCCAGCGGCGGGACAGGGGGTCAAGGCTACACCTTC	CASGGTGGQGYTF
few	TRBV29-1	TRBJ2-2	-	TGCAGCGCCCTCTTCCCGAACACCGGGGAGCTGTTTTTT	CSALFPNTGELFF
many	TRBV6-1	TRBJ1-1	TRBD1	TGTGCCAGCAGTAGGACAGGAATCAACACTGAAGCTTTCTTT	CASSRTGINTEAFF
many	TRBV15	TRBJ2-5	-	TGTGCCACCAGCGGCAGGGGAAAACAAGAGACCCAGTACTTC	CATSGRGKQETQYF